This TCR beta chain was obtained from a study of T cells in Graves' hyperthyroidism and ophthalmopathy. Whole-study context: Peripheral blood draws took place at initial diagnosis, ahead of any treatment.

Study results and caveats: Prediction of ophthalmopathy progression came a median around 6 months pre-onset.

This clonotype was recorded many times. Its antigen is not identified. Template material for amplifying TCR beta CDR3 regions consisted of RNA transcripts. Carried out on the TCR CDR3, a first-round RT-PCR used the HTBI primer set. One entry per CDR3 protein results from TCRdb running MiXCR on the multiplex PCR reads. The data show fewer than 400,000 distinct CDR3 sequences, around 25% seen once. CDR3 length: 14 amino acids. Germline CDR1 and CDR2: LGHDT and YNNKEL (reference sequence). With 1 base removed from V and 7 bases from J, the gap between germline ends came to 14 bases. Diagnosis of hyperthyroidism was new in patients aged 18 to 65, and its duration was under 2 months.

Sequencing used blood. The sequence derives from a man aged 45-65 years with Graves' hyperthyroidism. The chain joins TRBV3-1 to TRBJ2-7, with D possibly called TRBD1 or TRBD2 (5 bases each). The DNA for the CDR3 is TGTGCCAGCAGCCAAGTAGACGGGACGAGGGAGCAGTACTTC. Translated: CASSQVDGTREQYF.